This entry features one T cell receptor beta chain sequence. Its antigen is currently unknown. With a much larger clone just one base away, this may be a read error. RNA transcripts were the source from which TCR beta CDR3 regions were amplified. RT-PCR with HTBI primers came first, then second-round multiplex PCR. TCRdb re-called the multiplex PCR reads with MiXCR, one entry per CDR3 protein. The top ten hold about 40% of the sample, which has approximately 700,000 distinct CDR3 sequences, roughly two fifths seen once. Germline V CDR1 and CDR2: LNHNV, YYDKDF (reference sequence). The CDR3 extends over 16 amino acids. This specimen comes from a study of Graves' ophthalmopathy and Graves' hyperthyroidism. General study results and limits: Most thyroid clonotypes expanded beyond 0.001 frequency were also found in blood.

This receptor was identified in an adult man with Graves' ophthalmopathy. This sequence joins TRBV15 and TRBJ2-6, with D perhaps TRBD1 (7 bases). Sequenced input: peripheral blood. The CDR3 DNA reads as TGTGCCAGCAGCCTTAAACAGGGGACTGGGGCCAACGCCCTGACTTTC. Protein sequence: CASSLKQGTGANALTF.